The 32 T cell receptor beta chains presented below share a single source sample, sequenced in a study of cytomegalovirus exposure and HLA in healthy donors. Both 60 Vbeta primers and 13 Jbeta primers went into the PCR. Clones were sequenced by immunoSEQ multiplex PCR, and TCRdb holds only the in-frame ones, with some missing. The repertoire holds about 150,000 clones, with 79% as singletons. Sequenced sample: PBMCs. The receptors here all came from a male donor in good health and CMV-seronegative.

The rearrangement uses TRBV7-2 and TRBJ2-2; D may be TRBD2 (5 bases). Germline V gene data show CDR1 as SGHTA and CDR2 as FQGNSA. V was trimmed by 7 bases and J by 6 bases, leaving 21 bases between them. This CDR3 comprises 16 residues. The CDR3 spells CASTPGTHSVPGELFF. The DNA of the CDR3 is TGTGCCAGCACTCCGGGAACTCATAGCGTCCCCGGGGAGCTGTTTTTT.

The V and J genes are TRBV5-1 and TRBJ1-3; D is unresolved. CDR1 SGHRS and CDR2 YFSETQ come from the germline V gene. Trimming removed 0 bases from V and 0 bases from J, with 13 bases in between. This CDR3 is built from 17 residues. The CDR3 loop reads CASSLGMGPNSGNTIYF. CDR3 in DNA: TGCGCCAGCAGCTTGGGGATGGGCCCAAACTCTGGAAACACCATATATTTT. Based on the CDR3 plus reference TRBV5-1 and TRBJ1-3, the full variable domain is KAGVTQTPRYLIKTRGQQVTLSCSPISGHRSVSWYQQTPGQGLQFLFEYFSETQRNKGNFPGRFSGRQFSNSRSEMNVSTLELGDSALYLCASSLGMGPNSGNTIYFGEGSWLTVV.

This chain joins TRBV7-9 and TRBJ2-7; TRBD1 matches at 7 bases. CDR1 and CDR2 (germline): SEHNR, FQNEAQ (reference sequence). V lost 5 bases and J lost 5; bases outside the gene matches: 9. The CDR3 is made up of 14 amino acids. The CDR3 spells CASSHYDREHEQYF. The CDR3 DNA sequence: TGTGCCAGCAGCCACTACGACAGGGAACACGAGCAGTACTTC.

The rearrangement links TRBV18 to TRBJ1-6; 8 bases agree with TRBD1. V gave up 1 base and J gave up 6 bases; unmatched junction bases: 5. Germline loops: CDR1 KGHSH, CDR2 LQKENI. The CDR3 has 16 amino acids. The CDR3 DNA is TGTGCCAGCTCACCACAGACAGGGGCTTTTAATTCACCCCTCCACTTT. The encoded protein is CASSPQTGAFNSPLHF.

The chain joins TRBV5-6 to TRBJ2-1; 11 bases line up with TRBD2. CDR1 SGHDT and CDR2 YYEEEE come from the germline V gene. The length of the CDR3 is 15 residues. The junction had 4 bases not matched to a gene; V was cut back by 4 bases and J by 4 bases. CDR3 nucleotides: TGTGCCAGCAGCCTAATAGCGGGGGGGTACAATGAGCAGTTCTTC. This sequence encodes CASSLIAGGYNEQFF.

V usage is TRBV7-9 and J usage is TRBJ2-1; the match to TRBD2 covers 8 bases. Looked up from germline, CDR1 is SEHNR and CDR2 is FQNEAQ (reference sequence). The junction had 0 bases not matched to a gene; V was cut back by 4 bases and J by 1 base. The CDR3 is made up of 14 amino acids. CDR3 in DNA: TGTGCCAGCAGCTCTAGCGGGTCCTACAATGAGCAGTTCTTC. Translation: CASSSSGSYNEQFF.

This chain joins TRBV15 and TRBJ1-6; D not certain. V was shortened by 5 bases and J by 8 bases, with 7 bases between the two germline ends. Per germline, CDR1 LNHNV and CDR2 YYDKDF (reference sequence). CDR3 size: 12 residues. This CDR3 is CATSAGYSPLHF. The CDR3 nucleotides read TGTGCCACCAGCGCGGGTTATTCACCCCTCCACTTT.

The V and J genes are TRBV5-4 and TRBJ1-1; D remains ambiguous. The CDR3 is made up of 14 amino acids. Germline V gene data show CDR1 as SGHNT and CDR2 as YYREEE (reference sequence). V shed 0 bases and J shed 2 bases, with 8 bases lying between them. DNA of the CDR3: TGTGCCAGCAGCTTGGGGAGAGGAAACACTGAAGCTTTCTTT. Translation gives CASSLGRGNTEAFF.

CDR3 in DNA: TGTGCCAGCAGACTCGCGGGCGCAGGCCCCCAGGAGCAGTACTTC. This codes for CASRLAGAGPQEQYF. The rearrangement joins TRBV7-2 to TRBJ2-7; a weak D match, TRBD2 (5 bases). V was trimmed by 6 bases and J by 7 bases, leaving 22 bases between them. The germline CDR1 and CDR2 sequences are SGHTA and FQGNSA. CDR3 length: 15 residues.

This clone turned up a few times. The rearrangement uses TRBV5-1 and TRBJ1-4; D ambiguous. The germline V and J ends were trimmed by 4 bases and 5 bases, with 12 bases remaining between them. Germline-derived CDR1 and CDR2 are SGHRS and YFSETQ. This CDR3 has 14 amino acids. For the CDR3, the DNA is TGCGCCAGCAGCCCCGGGAACCCAAATGAAAAACTGTTTTTT. It codes for CASSPGNPNEKLFF.

V gene TRBV9 combines with J gene TRBJ2-2; D remains unclear. CDR3 length: 13 amino acids. With 0 bases removed from V and 5 bases from J, the gap between germline ends came to 5 bases. The V gene's germline CDR1 is SGDLS and CDR2 YYNGEE. CDR3 region: CASSVDATGELFF. The CDR3 DNA follows: TGTGCCAGCAGCGTAGACGCGACCGGGGAGCTGTTTTTT. Together with reference TRBV9 and TRBJ2-2, the CDR3 gives the full variable domain: DSGVTQTPKHLITATGQRVTLRCSPRSGDLSVYWYQQSLDQGLQFLIQYYNGEERAKGNILERFSAQQFPDLHSELNLSSLELGDSALYFCASSVDATGELFFGEGSRLTVL.

This clone was seen a handful of times. The chain couples TRBV6-5 to TRBJ1-5; D unresolved. V gave up 4 bases and J gave up 9 bases, with 13 bases separating them. The germline V gene has CDR1 MNHEY and CDR2 SVGAGI. This CDR3 is built from 13 residues. CDR3 nucleotide sequence: TGTGCCAGCAGTTCCTCTCCATCGCGGCCCCAGCATTTT. This sequence encodes CASSSSPSRPQHF.

This clone has just one count. This chain links TRBV19 with TRBJ2-2, with D tentatively TRBD1 (6 bases). The CDR3 is 14 residues long. Germline V gives CDR1 LNHDA, CDR2 SQIVND (reference sequence). V shed 2 bases and J shed 6 bases, with 10 bases lying between them. The CDR3 DNA reads as TGTGCCAGTAGTATACAGGGGATTCCCGGGGAGCTGTTTTTT. Its protein product is CASSIQGIPGELFF.

V usage is TRBV5-1 and J usage is TRBJ2-6; 12 bases align to TRBD1. The CDR3 totals 17 residues. Looked up from germline, CDR1 is SGHRS and CDR2 is YFSETQ. J gave up 2 bases and V 3 bases, and 3 bases lay outside the gene matches. The CDR3 loop is CASSSGTGGPGANVLTF. CDR3 nucleotides: TGCGCCAGCAGCTCCGGGACAGGGGGCCCTGGGGCCAACGTCCTGACTTTC.

This clone was seen a handful of times. The chain uses TRBV10-2 and TRBJ2-4; no firm D call. The CDR3 is 14 residues long. V was trimmed by 4 bases and J by 0 bases, leaving 7 bases between them. Germline CDR1 and CDR2: WSHSY and SAAADI. CDR3 bases: TGCGCCAGCAGTGTAACGGTAGCCAAAAACATTCAGTACTTC. This gives the protein CASSVTVAKNIQYF.

This chain links TRBV7-2 with TRBJ1-4; perhaps TRBD1 as D (6 bases). Germline-derived CDR1 and CDR2 are SGHTA and FQGNSA. This CDR3 contains 14 residues. Between the trimmed V and J ends, which lost 4 bases and 8 bases, there was a span of 14 bases. DNA of the CDR3: TGTGCCAGCAGCTCCGGGACATCGGGGGAAAAACTGTTTTTT. It specifies CASSSGTSGEKLFF.

CDR3: CASSPPQGGYGYTF. CDR3 coding DNA: TGTGCCAGCAGCCCCCCCCAGGGTGGATATGGCTACACCTTC. The V call is TRBV7-8, the J call TRBJ1-2; possible D gene TRBD1, 5 bases. CDR3 length equals 14 residues. Germline values: CDR1 SGHVS, CDR2 FQNEAQ. The ends were cut back, 5 bases at V and 5 bases at J, with 15 bases in the middle. Based on the CDR3 plus reference TRBV7-8 and TRBJ1-2, the full variable domain is GAGVSQSPRYKVAKRGQDVALRCDPISGHVSLFWYQQALGQGPEFLTYFQNEAQLDKSGLPSDRFFAERPEGSVSTLKIQRTQQEDSAVYLCASSPPQGGYGYTFGSGTRLTVV.

This chain connects TRBV18 to TRBJ2-7, with 7 nucleotides matching TRBD1. The V gene end was trimmed by 3 bases and the J gene end by 0 bases; junction bases not matched to a gene: 11. The V gene's germline CDR1 is KGHSH and CDR2 LQKENI. The CDR3 has 17 residues. CDR3 amino acids: CASSPYVLTGSSYEQYF. The CDR3 DNA follows: TGTGCCAGCTCACCCTACGTATTGACAGGGAGCTCCTACGAGCAGTACTTC.

The chain is built from TRBV19 and TRBJ1-1; D perhaps matches TRBD1 (5 bases). Trimming took off 0 bases at V and 4 bases at J, with 15 bases between the two ends. Germline loops: CDR1 LNHDA, CDR2 SQIVND (reference sequence). The CDR3 extends over 16 amino acids. CDR3 in amino acids: CASSIEGRGDGTEAFF. The CDR3 nucleotides read TGTGCCAGTAGTATAGAAGGGCGGGGGGATGGCACTGAAGCTTTCTTT.

The CDR3 region is CASSPGLYREETQYF. As DNA, the CDR3 is TGTGCCAGCAGTCCAGGACTCTACAGGGAAGAGACCCAGTACTTC. V usage is TRBV6-6 and J usage is TRBJ2-5, with D maybe TRBD1 (6 bases). The germline CDR1 and CDR2 sequences are MNHNY and SVGAGI (reference sequence). The CDR3 extends over 15 amino acids. The V end was cut by 5 bases, the J end by 3 bases, with 16 bases between.

The chain employs TRBV30 and TRBJ2-5, with D maybe TRBD1 (6 bases). The V end lost 5 bases, the J end lost 11 bases, and 24 bases lay between the germline ends. The CDR3 loop spans 14 amino acids. CDR1 and CDR2 (germline): GTSNPN, SVGIG (reference sequence). This CDR3 is CAWAFKQGLMEQYF. The DNA for the CDR3 is TGTGCCTGGGCTTTTAAACAGGGCCTCATGGAGCAGTACTTC.

The genes are TRBV19 and TRBJ1-6; D might be TRBD1 (5 bases). There are 16 residues in the CDR3. V was shortened by 7 bases and J by 4 bases, with 17 bases between the two germline ends. The V gene's germline CDR1 is LNHDA and CDR2 SQIVND (reference sequence). DNA for the CDR3: TGTGCCAGTACCCAGGGCGGGGGAACGTATAATTCACCCCTCCACTTT. Amino acid sequence: CASTQGGGTYNSPLHF.

This rearrangement joins TRBV12-2 to TRBJ1-2; whether TRBD1, the table's D call, matches the DNA was not checked. TRBV12-2 is termed a pseudogene. The length of the CDR3 is 16 residues. CDR3 sequence: CASRLNGTGGKSGYTF. The CDR3 DNA reads TGTGCAAGTCGCTTAAACGGGACAGGGGGCAAGTCTGGCTACACCTTC.

This rearrangement joins TRBV11-2 to TRBJ2-7; possible D gene TRBD1, 6 bases. V lost 4 bases and J lost 0, with 16 bases in between. The CDR3 has 16 residues. Per germline, CDR1 SGHAT and CDR2 FQNNGV. DNA for the CDR3: TGTGCCAGCAGCTCACATAGGACAGCTTTCTCCTACGAGCAGTACTTC. The encoded protein is CASSSHRTAFSYEQYF.

In its sample, this clone was seen a few times. The chain uses TRBV10-3 and TRBJ1-3; D uncertain. Germline assignment: CDR1 ENHRY and CDR2 SYGVKD. Deletions cut 6 bases from V and 4 bases from J, with 7 bases between. This CDR3 has 12 amino acids. In DNA form, the CDR3 reads TGTGCCATCAGCCCACAGGGAAACACCATATATTTT. It is translated as CAISPQGNTIYF.

This clone was recorded a few times. This chain connects TRBV4-3 to TRBJ2-3; D may be TRBD1 (6 bases). Between the trimmed V and J ends, which lost 2 bases and 3 bases, there was a span of 12 bases. Per germline, CDR1 LGHNA and CDR2 YSLEER. The CDR3 extends over 15 amino acids. In DNA form, the CDR3 reads TGCGCCAGCAGCCAAAAGGGGGAAGCGACAGATACGCAGTATTTT. As protein: CASSQKGEATDTQYF.

The CDR3 protein is CASSPGDRGNTGELFF. The CDR3 coding sequence is TGCGCCAGCAGCCCGGGGGACAGGGGGAACACCGGGGAGCTGTTTTTT. The chain combines TRBV4-3 with TRBJ2-2; 10 nucleotides agree with TRBD1. Germline V gene sequence: CDR1 LGHNA, CDR2 YSLEER. V trimming: 4 bases; J trimming: 1 base; junction bases outside the gene matches: 3. This CDR3 is 16 amino acids long.

The chain is built from TRBV5-1 and TRBJ2-3, with 7 nucleotides matching TRBD1. The length of the CDR3 is 15 residues. Germline-derived CDR1 and CDR2 are SGHRS and YFSETQ. V shed 4 bases, J shed 0 bases, and the junction held 5 bases outside the gene matches. DNA for the CDR3: TGCGCCAGCAGCACCGGACAGGATAGCACAGATACGCAGTATTTT. Amino acids: CASSTGQDSTDTQYF.

DNA of the CDR3: TGCAGCGTTGTGGTAGAAGTTCTTTACGAGCAGTACTTC. Protein sequence: CSVVVEVLYEQYF. This chain joins TRBV29-1 and TRBJ2-7, with D unclear. CDR3 length equals 13 residues. Trimming removed 4 bases from V and 4 bases from J, with 14 bases in between. Germline CDR1 and CDR2: SQVTM and ANQGSEA.

This chain joins TRBV2 and TRBJ2-2, with 7 bases lining up with TRBD1. Unmatched junction bases numbered 10, after V lost 5 bases and J lost 7 bases. CDR1 and CDR2 from the germline V gene are SNHLY and FYNNEI. The CDR3 extends over 15 amino acids. The CDR3 loop is CASSTDRVVIGELFF. The CDR3 coding sequence is TGTGCCAGCAGTACCGACAGGGTCGTAATCGGGGAGCTGTTTTTT.

The rearrangement uses TRBV7-2 and TRBJ2-7, with 11 bases that match TRBD2. The CDR3 loop spans 15 amino acids. Looked up from germline, CDR1 is SGHTA and CDR2 is FQGNSA. V lost 2 bases to trimming and J lost 7 bases; unmatched junction nucleotides: 7. This CDR3 is CASSLTTSGGMEQYF. Written as DNA, the CDR3 is TGTGCCAGCAGCTTAACCACTAGCGGGGGAATGGAGCAGTACTTC.

This chain links TRBV7-9 with TRBJ2-5; 9 bases match TRBD1. The J call may be mistaken, given a closer DNA end match to TRBJ2-7. Per germline, CDR1 SEHNR and CDR2 FQNEAQ (reference sequence). This CDR3 is built from 14 residues. This CDR3 is CASSLGQGTYEQYF. CDR3 in DNA: TGTGCCAGCAGCCTCGGACAGGGGACCTACGAGCAGTACTTC.